Presented here are 32 T cell receptor beta chains from one specimen sequenced in a study of Ad26.COV2.S vaccination and SARS-CoV-2 variants. Repertoires were generated with immunoSEQ multiplex PCR, while TCRdb's copy carries only in-frame clones and drops some. Of about 350,000 clones in the sample, less than 90% were seen once. The treatment: 15 to 20 received Ad26.COV2.S at low or high dose, single or two shots; about 5 received placebo; per-sample allocation not given. Sampling was performed 63 days after the first vaccine or placebo injection. The sequences come from peripheral blood, collected in a trial of Ad26.COV2.S vaccine versus placebo. These TCRs come from a person aged 18 to 59 who received the Ad26.COV2.S COVID-19 vaccine or a placebo.

The chain is built from TRBV7-9 and TRBJ2-2, with no clear D. Germline CDR1 SEHNR, CDR2 FQNEAQ (reference sequence). The CDR3 contains 13 residues. Between the trimmed V and J ends, which lost 7 bases and 5 bases, there was a span of 11 bases. CDR3 sequence (DNA): TGTGCCAGCAACACCCTGGTAACCGGGGAGCTGTTTTTT. Translated: CASNTLVTGELFF. Complete variable domain (other parts from reference TRBV7-9 and TRBJ2-2): DTGVSQNPRHKITKRGQNVTFRCDPISEHNRLYWYRQTLGQGPEFLTYFQNEAQLEKSRLLSDRFSAERPKGSFSTLEIQRTEQGDSAMYLCASNTLVTGELFFGEGSRLTVL.

V gene TRBV14 combines with J gene TRBJ1-5; D ambiguous. V lost 5 bases and J lost 5, with 10 bases in between. Germline CDR1 SGHDN, CDR2 FVKESK. The CDR3 spans 13 residues. The CDR3 nucleotides are TGTGCCAGCAGCTCACAAATTGATCAGCCCCAGCATTTT. As protein: CASSSQIDQPQHF.

The rearrangement joins TRBV7-3 to TRBJ2-5, with D maybe TRBD1 (6 bases). The CDR3 covers 13 residues. The ends were cut back, 5 bases at V and 2 bases at J, with 9 bases in the middle. Per the germline V gene, CDR1 is SGHTA and CDR2 is FQGTGA. The DNA of the CDR3 is TGTGCCAGCAGCCAGACAGGTCAAGAGACCCAGTACTTC. Protein sequence: CASSQTGQETQYF.

The chain has TRBV15 and TRBJ1-5, with 7 bases that match TRBD1. From germline, CDR1 is LNHNV and CDR2 YYDKDF (reference sequence). J gave up 0 bases and V 9 bases, and 5 bases lay outside the gene matches. This CDR3 contains 14 residues. CDR3 nucleotides: TGTGCCACTAGCGACAGGGCTAGCAATCAGCCCCAGCATTTT. Amino acid sequence: CATSDRASNQPQHF.

A remark on this clone: The junction shows a germline mismatch at one end, possibly a read error. The CDR3 reads CASSYSGGQQF. CDR3 bases: TGTGCCAGCAGTTACTCGGGGGGACAGCAGTTT. The chain links TRBV6-6 to TRBJ1-4; 7 bases match TRBD1. Per germline, CDR1 MNHNY and CDR2 SVGAGI (reference sequence). The CDR3 is 11 residues long.

This chain links TRBV19 with TRBJ2-2; D gene ambiguous. The CDR3 runs 14 residues. In germline, CDR1 is LNHDA, CDR2 SQIVND (reference sequence). V lost 8 bases and J 0 bases, leaving 10 bases between the germline ends. CDR3 in DNA: TGTGCCAGTTCTAAGCAGGCGAACACCGGGGAGCTGTTTTTT. Protein: CASSKQANTGELFF.

The genes are TRBV30 and TRBJ2-5, with a possible D match to TRBD1 (6 bases). The germline gives CDR1 GTSNPN, CDR2 SVGIG (reference sequence). The CDR3 has 12 amino acids. The V end lost 4 bases, the J end lost 6 bases, and 12 bases lay between the germline ends. CDR3 sequence reads: CAWTDGGKTQYF. The CDR3 nucleotides read TGTGCCTGGACGGATGGGGGCAAGACCCAGTACTTC.

The CDR3: CASSLATNEKLFF. The CDR3 coding sequence is TGCGCCAGCAGCTTGGCAACTAATGAAAAACTGTTTTTT. The V and J genes are TRBV5-1 and TRBJ1-4; D gene uncertain. In germline, CDR1 is SGHRS, CDR2 YFSETQ. V dropped 0 bases and J dropped 0 bases, with 0 bases sitting between them. The CDR3 length is 13 residues.

The V and J genes are TRBV15 and TRBJ2-1; no clear D gene. Germline CDR1 reads LNHNV; CDR2 reads YYDKDF (reference sequence). V lost 0 bases to trimming and J lost 4 bases, with 10 bases between them. CDR3 length: 15 residues. The CDR3 spells CATSRDSPTYNEQFF. The CDR3 nucleotides read TGTGCCACCAGCAGAGATTCTCCGACGTACAATGAGCAGTTCTTC.

The rearrangement joins TRBV4-3 to TRBJ2-6, with D unresolved. This CDR3 region has 17 residues. CDR1 and CDR2 from the germline V gene are LGHNA and YSLEER. With 0 bases removed from V and 1 base from J, the gap between germline ends came to 10 bases. The CDR3 spells CASSQDLVASGANVLTF. CDR3 sequence (DNA): TGCGCCAGCAGCCAAGATCTCGTGGCGTCTGGGGCCAACGTCCTGACTTTC.

As to this clone: The sample holds other DNA sequences that translate to the same CDR3. This chain joins TRBV24-1 and TRBJ2-1; TRBD1 matches 12 bases. With V trimmed by 4 bases and J by 5 bases, 5 bases remained unmatched. CDR1 and CDR2 (germline): KGHDR, SFDVKD. The CDR3 contains 16 residues. For the CDR3, the DNA is TGTGCCACCAGTGACCCCGGGACAGGGGGCCACAATGAGCAGTTCTTC. This codes for CATSDPGTGGHNEQFF.

The genes are TRBV11-2 and TRBJ2-1; 11 bases match TRBD2. The CDR3 covers 17 residues. Germline V lookup: CDR1 SGHAT, CDR2 FQNNGV. The ends lost 1 base at V and 6 bases at J; junction bases unmatched: 8. CDR3 sequence (DNA): TGTGCCAGCAGCTTAGTTGGGCTAGCGGGAGGCCGCAATGAGCAGTTCTTC. Its translation is CASSLVGLAGGRNEQFF.

The count of this clone is one. The gene calls are TRBV6-2 or TRBV6-3 and TRBJ2-1, with TRBD2 matching 7 bases. The CDR3 has 17 residues. V dropped 4 bases and J dropped 0; count of bases not matched to a gene: 9. Germline V gene lookup returns CDR1 MNHEY and CDR2 SVGEGT. This CDR3 is CASSSAWDYSSYNEQFF. The CDR3 nucleotides read TGTGCCAGCAGTTCCGCCTGGGACTACAGCTCCTACAATGAGCAGTTCTTC.

The CDR3 DNA reads as TGTGCCAGCAGTTACTCCGGGGGAATGGACGAGCAGTACTTC. Residues: CASSYSGGMDEQYF. J is TRBJ2-7 and V is TRBV6-5, with D tentatively TRBD2 (6 bases). The length of the CDR3 is 14 residues. Germline assignment: CDR1 MNHEY and CDR2 SVGAGI. Trimming cost V 0 bases and J 5 bases, with 11 bases left between them.

V and J are TRBV11-3 and TRBJ2-5; TRBD2 aligns across 10 bases. CDR3 length equals 16 residues. Trimming cost V 1 base and J 2 bases; bases outside gene matches: 4. The germline V gene has CDR1 SGHNT and CDR2 YENEEA. CDR3 nucleotides: TGTGCCAGCAGCTTAGGACTAGCGGGCCTTCAAGAGACCCAGTACTTC. Its translation is CASSLGLAGLQETQYF. The variable domain in full, with the rest retrieved from reference TRBV11-3 and TRBJ2-5, is EAGVVQSPRYKIIEKKQPVAFWCNPISGHNTLYWYLQNLGQGPELLIRYENEEAVDDSQLPKDRFSAERLKGVDSTLKIQPAELGDSAVYLCASSLGLAGLQETQYFGPGTRLLVL.

The chain links TRBV3-1 (or the pseudogene TRBV3-2) to TRBJ2-1; D is unresolved. The CDR3 is 12 residues long. The V and J ends lost 0 bases and 10 bases respectively, with 7 bases between them. CDR1 and CDR2 (germline): LGHDT, YNNKEL (reference sequence). CDR3 bases: TGTGCCAGCAGCCAAGATCACAGCGAGCAGTTCTTC. This gives the protein CASSQDHSEQFF.

The chain links TRBV5-4 to TRBJ2-5; D is ambiguous. The CDR3 extends over 14 amino acids. In germline, CDR1 is SGHNT, CDR2 YYREEE (reference sequence). Trimming left V 0 bases short and J 2 bases short, with 8 bases between. The CDR3 sequence: CASSLATRQETQYF. CDR3 nucleotide sequence: TGTGCCAGCAGCTTGGCGACTCGGCAAGAGACCCAGTACTTC.

This sequence joins TRBV18 and TRBJ1-2, with TRBD1 matching over 10 bases. V lost 3 bases and J lost 3; bases outside the gene matches: 4. Germline CDR1 is KGHSH and CDR2 is LQKENI. There are 15 residues in the CDR3. CDR3 in DNA: TGTGCCAGCTCACCTGGGACAGGGGATTACTATGGCTACACCTTC. Its translation: CASSPGTGDYYGYTF.

The V call is TRBV6-1, the J call TRBJ1-5; no clear D. The CDR3 consists of 11 residues. CDR1 and CDR2 from the germline V gene are MNHNS and SASEGT. Trimming took off 3 bases at V and 9 bases at J, with 6 bases between the two ends. The DNA of the CDR3 is TGTGCCAGCAGTGATGAGCCGCCCCAGCATTTT. Its protein product is CASSDEPPQHF.

This clone has a single count. The gene calls are TRBV7-2 and TRBJ2-6, with 7 bases lining up with TRBD1. With 5 bases clipped from V and 4 bases from J, the junction kept 14 bases outside the gene matches. Germline lookup yields CDR1 SGHTA and CDR2 FQGNSA. The CDR3 spans 18 residues. The CDR3 DNA is TGTGCCAGCAGCCGCACAGGGGCCATGGTTGGGGGGGCCAACGTCCTGACTTTC. It codes for CASSRTGAMVGGANVLTF. The full variable domain, with the rest looked up from reference TRBV7-2 and TRBJ2-6, is GAGVSQSPSNKVTEKGKDVELRCDPISGHTALYWYRQSLGQGLEFLIYFQGNSAPDKSGLPSDRFSAERTGGSVSTLTIQRTQQEDSAVYLCASSRTGAMVGGANVLTFGAGSRLTVL.

The V call is TRBV4-3, the J call TRBJ1-4; a weak D match, TRBD1 (5 bases). Germline CDR1 and CDR2: LGHNA and YSLEER. The V end was cut by 0 bases, the J end by 1 base, with 12 bases between. The CDR3 covers 17 residues. The CDR3 sequence: CASSQEWGLKTNEKLFF. The CDR3 DNA reads as TGCGCCAGCAGCCAAGAGTGGGGACTGAAAACTAATGAAAAACTGTTTTTT.

This rearrangement joins TRBV4-2 to TRBJ2-1, with D perhaps matching TRBD2 (7 bases). The CDR3 has 15 residues. The germline CDR1 and CDR2 sequences are LGHNA and YNFKEQ. Deletions cut 1 base from V and 12 bases from J, with 19 bases between. CDR3 protein: CASSQVGTTGNGQFF. The CDR3 DNA sequence: TGTGCCAGCAGCCAAGTTGGGACTACAGGGAACGGGCAGTTCTTC.

The chain couples TRBV29-1 to TRBJ2-5; D call uncertain. Per the germline V gene, CDR1 is SQVTM and CDR2 is ANQGSEA. The CDR3 length is 11 residues. The V and J ends lost 5 bases and 5 bases respectively, with 9 bases between them. Here the CDR3 reads CSVKPGETQYF. The CDR3 coding sequence is TGCAGCGTTAAACCCGGGGAGACCCAGTACTTC.

V is TRBV19 and J is TRBJ2-5; 8 positions match TRBD1. The CDR3 sequence is 16 residues long. The J segment lost 1 base and the V segment lost 4 bases, leaving 8 bases of the junction unmatched. Germline V gives CDR1 LNHDA, CDR2 SQIVND (reference sequence). The CDR3: CASSTGQAAVQETQYF. In nucleotides, the CDR3 is TGTGCCAGTAGTACGGGACAGGCAGCGGTCCAAGAGACCCAGTACTTC.

This clone was observed a few times. The chain has TRBV3-1 (or the pseudogene TRBV3-2) and TRBJ2-5, with a weak D call TRBD1 (5 bases). CDR1 and CDR2 (germline): LGHDT, YNNKEL (reference sequence). The CDR3 runs to 14 residues. V dropped 0 bases and J dropped 1 base, with 6 bases sitting between them. CDR3 nucleotide sequence: TGTGCCAGCAGCCAAGACAGGGCCCAAGAGACCCAGTACTTC. Protein product: CASSQDRAQETQYF.

This clone turned up a few times. The chain combines TRBV5-6 with TRBJ2-3; TRBD1 or TRBD2 may be the D gene (5 bases each). This CDR3 spans 13 amino acids. Trimming took off 4 bases at V and 6 bases at J, with 12 bases between the two ends. Germline CDR1 is SGHDT and CDR2 is YYEEEE. The CDR3 DNA sequence: TGTGCCAGCAGCACGCCCTGGGGGGATACGCAGTATTTT. This gives the protein CASSTPWGDTQYF.

This chain uses TRBV4-2 with TRBJ2-1; 7 bases match TRBD2. The germline CDR1 and CDR2 sequences are LGHNA and YNFKEQ. The V gene end was trimmed by 1 base and the J gene end by 8 bases; junction bases not matched to a gene: 8. The CDR3 runs to 15 residues. The CDR3 reads CASSQGVGLADEQFF. The CDR3 nucleotides read TGTGCCAGCAGCCAAGGGGTCGGGCTAGCGGATGAGCAGTTCTTC.

The chain links TRBV6-5 to TRBJ2-7; 9 bases fit TRBD1. The V gene end was trimmed by 6 bases and the J gene end by 2 bases; junction bases not matched to a gene: 8. Germline V lookup: CDR1 MNHEY, CDR2 SVGAGI. This CDR3 has 15 amino acids. CDR3 sequence: CASRLQGATPYEQYF. The CDR3 region has the DNA TGTGCCAGCAGGTTACAGGGGGCCACTCCCTACGAGCAGTACTTC.

The chain links TRBV11-3 to TRBJ1-1; no firm D call. The germline CDR1 and CDR2 sequences are SGHNT and YENEEA. The CDR3 totals 11 residues. V was trimmed by 4 bases and J by 6 bases, leaving 6 bases between them. CDR3 region: CASSSGSEAFF. The CDR3 nucleotides read TGTGCCAGCAGCTCGGGGTCTGAAGCTTTCTTT.

This clone was seen a single time. The chain employs TRBV5-1 and TRBJ2-5; perhaps TRBD2 as D (5 bases). The CDR3 covers 14 residues. Between the trimmed V and J ends, which lost 1 base and 5 bases, there was a span of 12 bases. Germline values: CDR1 SGHRS, CDR2 YFSETQ. The CDR3 spells CASSLFMGGETQYF. CDR3 nucleotides: TGCGCCAGCAGCTTGTTCATGGGCGGGGAGACCCAGTACTTC.

J is TRBJ1-1 and V is TRBV7-2; D ambiguous. Germline V lookup: CDR1 SGHTA, CDR2 FQGNSA. This CDR3 contains 15 residues. V was shortened by 6 bases and J by 1 base, with 15 bases between the two germline ends. The CDR3 bases are TGTGCCAGCAGGGCCGCCCCGGAGGAGAACACTGAAGCTTTCTTT. It is translated as CASRAAPEENTEAFF.

The V and J genes are TRBV29-1 and TRBJ1-3, with D uncertain. The V and J ends lost 6 bases and 0 bases respectively, with 12 bases between them. CDR1 is SQVTM and CDR2 is ANQGSEA in the germline V gene. This CDR3 comprises 14 residues. The CDR3 nucleotides read TGCAGCGTCCGGACGTTTAGCTCTGGAAACACCATATATTTT. It is translated as CSVRTFSSGNTIYF.